The 14 T cell receptor beta chains listed next were all sequenced from one sample in a study of regulatory T cells in long-lasting Graves disease. Time point meaning: persistent/refractory GD, antithyroid drugs over 5 years with positive TRAb. PBMC RNA was the source of the TCR library. Combining iRepertoire HTBI primers with Arm-PCR of CDR3 regions, the authors built TCR beta libraries. Each CDR3 protein gets one entry after TCRdb re-called the multiplex PCR reads with MiXCR. The sample holds approximately 400,000 distinct CDR3 sequences, roughly 20% seen once. Sequencing was performed on peripheral blood mononuclear cells (PBMCs), taken when the disease was refractory, from a patient treated with antithyroid drugs. These receptors all come from a female donor with Graves disease.

The chain couples TRBV20-1 to TRBJ2-7, with 10 bases aligning to TRBD2. With 6 bases clipped from V and 3 bases from J, the junction kept 5 bases outside the gene matches. The length of the CDR3 is 13 residues. CDR1 is DFQATT and CDR2 is SNEGSKA in the germline V gene (reference sequence). The CDR3 is CSARLAGVYEQYF. DNA of the CDR3: TGCAGTGCCCGTCTAGCGGGAGTCTACGAGCAGTACTTC.

The V call is TRBV30, the J call TRBJ1-1; D gene unclear. Trimming removed 4 bases at V and 4 bases at J, with 13 bases between. Germline V gene sequence: CDR1 GTSNPN, CDR2 SVGIG (reference sequence). The CDR3 is 13 amino acids. CDR3 sequence reads: CAWTSRVSTEAFF. The CDR3 coding sequence is TGTGCCTGGACCTCCAGAGTATCCACTGAAGCTTTCTTT.

This clonotype was picked up a small number of times. The chain links TRBV30 to TRBJ1-1; no reliable D call. The CDR3 sequence is 13 residues long. From germline, CDR1 is GTSNPN and CDR2 SVGIG (reference sequence). V gave up 2 bases and J gave up 2 bases, with 9 bases separating them. CDR3 in amino acids: CAWSSNSNTEAFF. The CDR3 DNA reads as TGTGCCTGGAGTAGTAACAGTAACACTGAAGCTTTCTTT.

This clonotype was counted between two and nine times. V usage is TRBV5-6 and J usage is TRBJ1-2; D is uncertain. The CDR3 has 13 amino acids. Looked up from germline, CDR1 is SGHDT and CDR2 is YYEEEE. Trimming stripped 6 bases from V and 6 bases from J, with 15 bases between. The CDR3 coding sequence is TGTGCCAGCACCCTTTTATTGGCGGATGGCTACACCTTC. Encoded protein: CASTLLLADGYTF.

This chain uses TRBV3-1 with TRBJ1-1; no firm D call. This CDR3 spans 14 amino acids. The V gene lost 0 bases and the J gene lost 2 bases, with 7 bases spanning the gap. Germline CDR1 is LGHDT and CDR2 is YNNKEL (reference sequence). The CDR3 coding sequence is TGTGCCAGCAGCCAAGAGAGCACCAACACTGAAGCTTTCTTT. This codes for CASSQESTNTEAFF.

V usage is TRBV30 and J usage is TRBJ1-1, with D possibly matching TRBD1 (5 bases). Germline V gene lookup returns CDR1 GTSNPN and CDR2 SVGIG (reference sequence). V lost 2 bases and J 3 bases, leaving 13 bases between the germline ends. The length of the CDR3 is 14 residues. The CDR3 sequence: CAWSISQGYTEAFF. The CDR3 nucleotides are TGTGCCTGGAGTATTTCCCAGGGATACACTGAAGCTTTCTTT.

This clonotype came up many times. V usage is TRBV5-1 and J usage is TRBJ2-2, with D hard to call. Trimming shortened V by 4 bases and J by 2 bases, and 9 bases separated the two germline ends. Germline loops: CDR1 SGHRS, CDR2 YFSETQ. The CDR3 runs to 14 residues. In DNA form, the CDR3 reads TGCGCCAGCAGCGGCCGGAATAACACCGGGGAGCTGTTTTTT. Protein product: CASSGRNNTGELFF.

Points on this clonotype: A much larger clone differs from this one at a single base, so this may be a read error. The chain is built from TRBV6-8 and TRBJ2-7, with TRBD1 matching over 7 bases. CDR1 and CDR2 from the germline V gene are MNHGY and SAAAGT. CDR3 length: 15 amino acids. The CDR3 spells CASSFPDRPSYEQCF. The DNA of the CDR3 is TGTGCCAGCAGTTTCCCGGACAGGCCATCCTACGAGCAGTGCTTC.

This clonotype was observed a few times. In this CDR3 the conserved last residue, phenylalanine or tryptophan, is missing, so a read error is likely. This rearrangement joins TRBV12-3 or TRBV12-4 to TRBJ2-5; D is perhaps TRBD2 (5 bases). The CDR3 totals 14 residues. V was cut by 9 bases and J by 5 bases, with 19 bases left in between. The CDR3 DNA reads TGTGCCAGTCCCAGAGGGAAAGGGTGGGAGACCCAGTACCTC. It specifies CASPRGKGWETQYL.

The V call is TRBV27, the J call TRBJ2-5; TRBD2 aligns across 7 bases. V was clipped by 5 bases and J by 3 bases; unmatched bases: 6. There are 14 residues in the CDR3. Germline values: CDR1 MNHEY, CDR2 SMNVEV (reference sequence). CDR3 nucleotides: TGTGCCAGCAGTCCTAGGACTAGGGAAGAGACCCAGTACTTC. It encodes CASSPRTREETQYF.

This clonotype was counted many times. The rearrangement joins TRBV6-1 to TRBJ1-4; 7 bases align to TRBD1. Germline-derived CDR1 and CDR2 are MNHNS and SASEGT. The CDR3 sequence is 14 residues long. V lost 7 bases and J lost 3; bases outside the gene matches: 5. This CDR3 is CASKRTGSNEKLFF. The CDR3 nucleotides are TGTGCCAGCAAAAGGACAGGCTCTAATGAAAAACTGTTTTTT.

The sample holds many counts of this clonotype. The rearrangement links TRBV6-1 to TRBJ1-4; 7 bases match TRBD1. Germline V gene data show CDR1 as MNHNS and CDR2 as SASEGT. The CDR3 loop spans 14 amino acids. V lost 4 bases to trimming and J lost 4 bases; unmatched junction nucleotides: 3. The CDR3: CASSVGQLNEKLFF. Here the CDR3 DNA reads TGTGCCAGCAGTGTGGGACAGCTTAATGAAAAACTGTTTTTT.

About this clonotype itself: This could be a read error, since a much larger clone is one nucleotide away. The genes are TRBV27 and TRBJ2-7; TRBD1 matches at 10 bases. The CDR3 covers 15 residues. Germline CDR1 is MNHEY and CDR2 is SMNVEV (reference sequence). CDR3 bases: TGTGCCAACAGTTTAGGGACAGGGGTGGCCTACGAGCAGTACTTC. Its translation: CANSLGTGVAYEQYF.

The V gene is TRBV14, the J gene TRBJ1-3; D gene unclear. V shed 4 bases and J shed 4 bases, with 14 bases lying between them. Germline V gives CDR1 SGHDN, CDR2 FVKESK. The CDR3 runs to 15 residues. In DNA, the CDR3 is TGTGCCAGCAGCCCCGGTGGGCTGTTAGGAAACACCATATATTTT. It yields the protein CASSPGGLLGNTIYF.